This is a list of T cell receptor beta chains from one sample in a study of T cells in Graves' hyperthyroidism and ophthalmopathy. TCRdb analysed the multiplex PCR reads with MiXCR anew, one entry per CDR3 protein. The sample has about 110,000 distinct CDR3 sequences; approximately 16% are singletons. The sample comprised blood. All receptors come from a woman in her forties or fifties with Graves' hyperthyroidism. CDR3s include the opening cysteine and the closing phenylalanine or tryptophan. A D gene is named only where the DNA matches it firmly. Size is omitted from some rows. Given values are once, few, many or a class for expanded clones.

V: TRBV5-1; J: TRBJ2-1; D: TRBD2; length: 18; size: -; DNA: TGCGCCAGCAGCCCGGCTCCTAGCGGGAGGGACTCCTACAATGAGCAGTTCTTC; CDR3: CASSPAPSGRDSYNEQFF
V: TRBV6-1; J: TRBJ2-7; D: TRBD1; length: 15; size: once; DNA: TGTGCCAGCAGCCGAACCGGGACAGGGACCTACGAGCCCTACTTC; CDR3: CASSRTGTGTYEPYF
V: TRBV7-9; J: TRBJ1-2; D: TRBD1; length: 15; size: many; DNA: TGTGCCAGCAGCCCAGGGACAGGGGGCCGCCCGGGCTACACCTTC; CDR3: CASSPGTGGRPGYTF
V: TRBV9; J: TRBJ1-2; D: TRBD1; length: 16; size: many; DNA: TGTGCCAGCAGCGAATTAGACAGGGACCTACCAGGGGGCTACACCTTC; CDR3: CASSELDRDLPGGYTF
V: TRBV19; J: TRBJ1-4; D: TRBD1; length: 14; size: many; DNA: TGTGCCAGTGGAACGGGGACAGGCGATGAAAAACTGTTTTTT; CDR3: CASGTGTGDEKLFF
V: TRBV28; J: TRBJ2-3; D: -; length: 14; size: many; DNA: TGTGCCAGCAGTCCCGACAGAACCACAGATACGCAGTATTTT; CDR3: CASSPDRTTDTQYF
V: TRBV2; J: TRBJ2-1; D: TRBD1; length: 14; size: many; DNA: TGTGCCAGCAGTGGGGGGATACAGGGGAATGAGCAGTTCTTC; CDR3: CASSGGIQGNEQFF
V: TRBV2; J: TRBJ2-1; D: -; length: 13; size: many; DNA: TGTGCCAGCAGTCTGTACAACTACAATGAGCAGTTCTTC; CDR3: CASSLYNYNEQFF
V: TRBV20-1; J: TRBJ2-1; D: -; length: 12; size: many; DNA: TGCAGTGCTAGAGATCTCGGGAATGAGCAGTTCTTC; CDR3: CSARDLGNEQFF
V: TRBV7-2; J: TRBJ2-5; D: -; length: 15; size: -; DNA: TGTGCCAGCAGCCGACTAGCCACCACAGGGGGGACCCAGTACTTC; CDR3: CASSRLATTGGTQYF
V: TRBV20-1; J: TRBJ2-1; D: -; length: 17; size: many; DNA: TGCAGTGCTAGAGATCATAAGCGCACCCGACTATACAATGAGCAGTTCTTC; CDR3: CSARDHKRTRLYNEQFF
V: TRBV18; J: TRBJ1-1; D: -; length: 14; size: many; DNA: TGTGCCAGCTCACCGGCCCAGGGGTTTAGGGAAGCTTTCTTT; CDR3: CASSPAQGFREAFF
V: TRBV4-1; J: TRBJ2-1; D: -; length: 14; size: -; DNA: TGCGCCAGCAGCCAAATGGGATCTGGGGATGAGCAGTTCTTC; CDR3: CASSQMGSGDEQFF
V: TRBV27; J: TRBJ1-1; D: -; length: 15; size: many; DNA: TGTGCCAGCAGTCGGCGAGGGGAATTGGCCACTGAAGCTTTCTTT; CDR3: CASSRRGELATEAFF
V: TRBV28; J: TRBJ2-1; D: TRBD2; length: 17; size: many; DNA: TGTGCCAGCAGTCCGCAGGGACTAGCGGGAGATGGAAATGAGCAGTTCTTC; CDR3: CASSPQGLAGDGNEQFF
V: TRBV5-1; J: TRBJ2-1; D: TRBD2; length: 14; size: many; DNA: TGCGCCAGCACCCCCCAGACTAGCGCCAATGAGCAGTTCTTC; CDR3: CASTPQTSANEQFF
V: TRBV27; J: TRBJ2-7; D: TRBD1; length: 14; size: many; DNA: TGTGCCAGCGGGAACCTGGGGACAGGGGGCGAGCAGTACTTC; CDR3: CASGNLGTGGEQYF
V: TRBV27; J: TRBJ2-1; D: -; length: 13; size: many; DNA: TGTGCCAGCAGTTTATCCAGGGTCAATGAGCAGTTCTTC; CDR3: CASSLSRVNEQFF
V: TRBV29-1; J: TRBJ1-1; D: TRBD1; length: 13; size: many; DNA: TGCAGCGGGGCCGGACAGGTGAACACTGAAGCTTTCTTT; CDR3: CSGAGQVNTEAFF
V: TRBV2; J: TRBJ2-1; D: -; length: 12; size: many; DNA: TGTGCCAGCAGTGAAGTCCTAGAGAGGCAGTTCTTC; CDR3: CASSEVLERQFF
V: TRBV30; J: TRBJ2-1; D: -; length: 13; size: many; DNA: TGTGCCTGGAGTGTACTCAGAGACAATGAGCAGTTCTTC; CDR3: CAWSVLRDNEQFF
V: TRBV6-1; J: TRBJ1-2; D: -; length: 14; size: many; DNA: TGTGCCAGCAGCAGAAGCCTCCAGGGCCTTGGCTACACCTTC; CDR3: CASSRSLQGLGYTF
V: TRBV10-3; J: TRBJ1-2; D: TRBD1; length: 14; size: many; DNA: TGTGCCATCAGTGGTGGGACAGGGGATTATGGCTACACCTTC; CDR3: CAISGGTGDYGYTF
V: TRBV3-1; J: TRBJ1-4; D: -; length: 16; size: many; DNA: TGTGCCAGCAGCCACGGCCCAGGGCGAGATAATGAAAAACTGTTTTTT; CDR3: CASSHGPGRDNEKLFF
V: TRBV5-1; J: TRBJ1-1; D: -; length: 14; size: many; DNA: TGCGCCAGCAGCTCGTGGACCCTGAACACTGAAGCTTTCTTT; CDR3: CASSSWTLNTEAFF
V: TRBV3-1; J: TRBJ2-3; D: -; length: 13; size: -; DNA: TGTGCCAGCAGCCAAAACAATAAGGATACGCAGTATTTT; CDR3: CASSQNNKDTQYF
V: TRBV18; J: TRBJ2-5; D: -; length: 13; size: few; DNA: TGTGCCAGCTCACCAGGGGCCGAAGAGACCCAGTACTTC; CDR3: CASSPGAEETQYF
V: TRBV10-3; J: TRBJ2-1; D: TRBD1; length: 16; size: many; DNA: TGTGCCATCAGTGGGGACAGGGGTAGCTCCTACAATGAGCAGTTCTTC; CDR3: CAISGDRGSSYNEQFF
V: TRBV28; J: TRBJ1-5; D: -; length: 15; size: many; DNA: TGTGCCAGCAAACCCCCCCGGGTTCGCAATCAGCCCCAGCATTTT; CDR3: CASKPPRVRNQPQHF
V: TRBV2; J: TRBJ2-3; D: TRBD1; length: 14; size: many; DNA: TGTGCCAGCAGGTCACAGGGGGACACAGATACGCAGTATTTT; CDR3: CASRSQGDTDTQYF
V: TRBV28; J: TRBJ2-2; D: -; length: 12; size: many; DNA: TGTGCCAGCAGACGATACACCGGGGAGCTGTTTTTT; CDR3: CASRRYTGELFF
V: TRBV20-1; J: TRBJ2-5; D: TRBD1; length: 14; size: many; DNA: TGCAGTGCTAGGACAGGGCCCCTCCAAGAGACCCAGTACTTC; CDR3: CSARTGPLQETQYF
V: TRBV6-1; J: TRBJ1-6; D: TRBD1; length: 16; size: many; DNA: TGTGCCAGCAGGTTAGAGACACAGGGGTGGAATTCACCCCTCCACTTT; CDR3: CASRLETQGWNSPLHF
V: TRBV11-2; J: TRBJ1-1; D: TRBD1; length: 14; size: many; DNA: TGTGCCAGCAGCCCGGGGACAGCACTTCACCCTCGCTTCTTT; CDR3: CASSPGTALHPRFF
V: TRBV11-2; J: TRBJ2-1; D: TRBD1; length: 16; size: -; DNA: TGTGCCAGCAGCTTAAACGACAGGGGGAGGTACAATGAGCAGTTCTTC; CDR3: CASSLNDRGRYNEQFF
V: TRBV24-1; J: TRBJ2-1; D: TRBD1; length: 16; size: many; DNA: TGTGCCACCAGTGATGTTGACAGGGGAAGTCGCGGTGAGCAGTTCTTC; CDR3: CATSDVDRGSRGEQFF